The 15 T cell receptor beta chains presented below share a single source sample, sequenced in a study of T-cell memory formation after mild COVID-19. TCRdb analysed the 5' RACE reads with MiXCR anew, one entry per CDR3 protein. The table records almost 550,000 distinct CDR3 sequences, approximately 20% of them present only once. Sample: PBMCs or a T cell subset sorted from them (not recorded which). All receptors derive from an adult woman who had mild COVID-19 (a few samples of this study predate the infection). Cell type and time point are not known.

Points on this clonotype: An end of the junction differs from the germline gene, which may be a read error. The V gene is TRBV29-1, the J gene TRBJ2-1; 8 bases are a match to TRBD2. Germline values: CDR1 SQVTM, CDR2 ANQGSEA. The CDR3 has 13 residues. This CDR3 reads CSASGLGPNEEFF. CDR3 nucleotide sequence: TGCAGCGCTTCGGGACTAGGCCCCAATGAGGAGTTCTTC.

The rearrangement links TRBV7-9 to TRBJ2-5; either TRBD1 or TRBD2 may fit D (5 bases each). CDR1 and CDR2 (germline): SEHNR, FQNEAQ (reference sequence). V lost 5 bases to trimming and J lost 5 bases, with 15 bases between them. The CDR3 is 14 amino acids. The CDR3 DNA reads as TGTGCCAGCAGCGATCCGGGGCTGTCGGAGACCCAGTACTTC. Its protein is CASSDPGLSETQYF.

This clonotype was counted a few times. This chain joins TRBV9 and TRBJ2-7, with 11 bases identical to TRBD2. Trimming cost V 0 bases and J 5 bases; bases outside gene matches: 7. This CDR3 contains 16 residues. Germline V gene lookup returns CDR1 SGDLS and CDR2 YYNGEE. CDR3 bases: TGTGCCAGCAGCGTAGAGGTAGCGGGAGGGAGGAACGAGCAGTACTTC. Its protein product is CASSVEVAGGRNEQYF.

This clonotype was counted between two and nine times. The rearrangement links TRBV7-9 to TRBJ2-5; D gene ambiguous. Deletions cut 0 bases from V and 0 bases from J, with 11 bases between. The CDR3 contains 16 residues. CDR1 SEHNR and CDR2 FQNEAQ come from the germline V gene (reference sequence). The CDR3 region has the DNA TGTGCCAGCAGCTTAGCGGATAGTGGGTACCAAGAGACCCAGTACTTC. Translated: CASSLADSGYQETQYF.

In regard to this clonotype: A junction end diverges from the germline sequence, so it may reflect a read error. The CDR3 DNA follows: TGTGCCAGCAGTGAGGGGGGAGGCAGCCCGGCTTTC. This translates into CASSEGGGSPAF. The V and J genes are TRBV6-1 and TRBJ2-6; tentative D call: TRBD2 (6 bases). The CDR3 is 12 amino acids. Per germline, CDR1 MNHNS and CDR2 SASEGT.

V is TRBV7-6 and J is TRBJ2-5; D remains ambiguous. The germline CDR1 and CDR2 sequences are SGHVS and FNYEAQ. The CDR3 sequence is 13 residues long. V was clipped by 5 bases and J by 7 bases, with 14 bases between them. The CDR3, as DNA: TGTGCCAGCAGCGCGCTGGGTCCGGGGACCCAGTACTTC. It specifies CASSALGPGTQYF.

The genes are TRBV7-3 and TRBJ2-1; TRBD2 matches at 7 bases. Germline CDR1 SGHTA, CDR2 FQGTGA. Unmatched junction bases numbered 8, after V lost 5 bases and J lost 10 bases. This CDR3 has 13 amino acids. The DNA for the CDR3 is TGTGCCAGCAGCCCGGGGGGTAAGCAGGAGCAGTTCTTC. It codes for CASSPGGKQEQFF.

The chain employs TRBV12-5 and TRBJ2-7; 7 nucleotides match TRBD1. This CDR3 spans 15 amino acids. Germline V gives CDR1 LGHNT, CDR2 FRNRAP. V gave up 3 bases and J gave up 0 bases; unmatched junction bases: 5. CDR3 loop: CASGLIGTASYEQYF. CDR3 nucleotide sequence: TGTGCTAGTGGTTTAATTGGGACAGCCTCCTACGAGCAGTACTTC.

The chain carries TRBV7-9 and TRBJ2-7; D gene ambiguous. CDR3 length: 13 residues. Germline lookup yields CDR1 SEHNR and CDR2 FQNEAQ (reference sequence). Trimming removed 4 bases from V and 1 base from J, with 8 bases in between. CDR3 nucleotide sequence: TGTGCCAGCAGCTCCCTAGGGTCCTACGAGCAGTACTTC. Residues: CASSSLGSYEQYF. The full variable domain, rest sourced from reference TRBV7-9 and TRBJ2-7, is DTGVSQNPRHKITKRGQNVTFRCDPISEHNRLYWYRQTLGQGPEFLTYFQNEAQLEKSRLLSDRFSAERPKGSFSTLEIQRTEQGDSAMYLCASSSLGSYEQYFGPGTRLTVT.

This clonotype was seen a few times. DNA for the CDR3: TGTGCCAGCAGTTTAACAACCCCTGGCACCGGGGAGCTGTTTTTT. Protein sequence: CASSLTTPGTGELFF. This chain joins TRBV27 and TRBJ2-2; D not certain. There are 15 residues in the CDR3. Trimming left V 2 bases short and J 4 bases short, with 11 bases between. Germline V gene lookup returns CDR1 MNHEY and CDR2 SMNVEV (reference sequence).

Only a few counts were recorded for this clonotype. The gene calls are TRBV21-1 and TRBJ2-3; the D call in the table, TRBD1, was not verified against the DNA. TRBV21-1 is flagged as a pseudogene. This CDR3 is 16 amino acids long. The CDR3 DNA reads as TGTGCCAGCAGCTCTCTTAGCGGGGGCGACACAGATACGCAGTATTTT. Its translation: CASSSLSGGDTDTQYF.

This clonotype was seen more than once but under ten times. This rearrangement joins TRBV6-6 to TRBJ2-3, with D possibly being TRBD1 or TRBD2 (5 bases each). Deletions cut 2 bases from V and 1 base from J, with 19 bases between. Germline V gives CDR1 MNHNY, CDR2 SVGAGI (reference sequence). The length of the CDR3 is 18 residues. This chain's CDR3 is CASSYRGLPRGGTDTQYF. CDR3 sequence (DNA): TGTGCCAGCAGTTACCGGGGCCTTCCCCGGGGAGGCACAGATACGCAGTATTTT.

This clonotype was found a few times. At one of its ends the junction is not consistent with the germline gene, which may arise from a read error. The V and J genes are TRBV5-1 and TRBJ2-1, with TRBD2 identical over 7 bases. Germline lookup yields CDR1 SGHRS and CDR2 YFSETQ. This CDR3 is built from 13 residues. The CDR3 DNA reads as TGCGCCAGCAGCTTGGACGTGGGAGGGCCCCGAATCTTC. Its protein product is CASSLDVGGPRIF.

The V call is TRBV24-1, the J call TRBJ1-1; D uncertain. Germline CDR1 is KGHDR and CDR2 is SFDVKD. Trimming took 5 bases from V and 4 from J, leaving 10 bases between them. The CDR3 is 13 amino acids. The CDR3 protein is CATSAVTGTEAFF. For the CDR3, the DNA is TGTGCCACCAGTGCAGTGACGGGCACTGAAGCTTTCTTT.

This clonotype occurred a few times. Here the CDR3 DNA reads TGTGCCAGCAGGAGGGACAGGGGGCGGAGTACTGAAGCTTTCTTT. Translation: CASRRDRGRSTEAFF. The rearrangement joins TRBV6-5 to TRBJ1-1; 12 positions agree with TRBD1. The CDR3 has 15 residues. The V and J ends lost 6 bases and 5 bases, in that order; junction bases with no gene match: 7. CDR1 is MNHEY, CDR2 SVGAGI, per germline.